This T cell receptor (beta chain) was captured in a study of patients and donors after allogeneic stem cell transplantation. TCRdb re-called the RT-PCR reads with MiXCR, one entry per CDR3 protein. The sample shows 150,000 to 200,000 distinct CDR3 sequences, 24% of them seen only once. This clonotype originated in a human donor who was either an allogeneic HSCT recipient or a stem cell or donor lymphocyte infusion donor (not recorded which). It is not recorded whose cells these are; they may come from a transplant donor. Sequenced: blood, either unsorted or a sorted T cell fraction (not recorded which).

Here the CDR3 DNA reads TGCAGTGCTAGACCCCCACGGACTGAAGCTTTCTTT. Translated, it gives CSARPPRTEAFF. The chain couples TRBV20-1 to TRBJ1-1; D ambiguous. Germline CDR1 is DFQATT and CDR2 is SNEGSKA (reference sequence). The ends were cut back, 2 bases at V and 5 bases at J, with 9 bases in the middle. The CDR3 covers 12 residues.